This T cell receptor (beta chain) was documented in a study of blood T cells in healthy people across ages. The CDR3 extends over 15 amino acids. V trimming: 6 bases; J trimming: 3 bases; junction bases outside the gene matches: 8. In germline, CDR1 is DFQATT, CDR2 SNEGSKA (reference sequence). Primers used in a second PCR of roughly 6 to 12 cycles were a sample-barcoded 5' primer and a J-beta primer mix. TCRdb recomputed calls from the 5' RACE reads with MiXCR, one row per CDR3 protein. The sample records approximately 790,000 distinct CDR3 sequences, around 62% being singletons. V gene TRBV20-1 combines with J gene TRBJ2-5; 12 bases line up with TRBD2. The sequence came from a young man in good health. Sequenced material: blood. CDR3 sequence: CSAKTSGGPEETQYF. The CDR3 nucleotides are TGCAGTGCGAAGACTAGCGGGGGCCCCGAAGAGACCCAGTACTTC.